Reported below is one T cell receptor (beta chain). The sample holds a few counts of this clonotype. No antigen is known for it. There are no base qualities to consult, and no much larger clone falls within one base. To test the sensitivity and accuracy of the pipeline, known numbers of KT2, a T cell clone whose TCR had already been sequenced, were spiked into unfractionated PBMC. A range of KT2-to-PBMC ratios was set up by mixing KT2 cells into a fixed number of PBMC. From the cysteine through the phenylalanine, the CDR3 covers 16 amino acids. Of the read, only the CDR3 DNA is kept; its 48 bases are in frame from base 1. The germline V gene yields MGHDK for CDR1 and SYGVNS for CDR2. At the junction V is shortened by 3 bases and J by 4 bases, with 17 bases in between. This record belongs to a study of quantifying T cell responses using KT2 cells (TCRdb year 2017). Looking at the study overall: RNA was DNase-treated and reverse transcribed with TCR alpha and beta constant-region primers, mostly using SuperScript III. The efficiency of the T4 ligation step under optimum conditions was estimated to be greater than 9.5%. PCR2 was performed as a SYBR Green qPCR and was stopped at a predetermined fluorescence threshold so that over-amplification was avoided.

Here is what the overall study found, with its caveats: Saturation in the detection of KT2 sequences was observed at very high KT2 spike-in numbers. No side-by-side comparison between this pipeline and other TCR sequencing techniques was included in the study. A linear scaling of KT2 alpha and beta sequence counts with input KT2 cell number was observed over several orders of magnitude. KT2 sequences were still detected at the lowest spike-in tested, roughly one KT2 cell per 100,000 PBMC.

The receptor library was made with UMI-ligation and nested PCR. A single-stranded oligonucleotide bearing the Illumina SP2 sequence and a UMI was ligated to the 3' end of the cDNA with T4 RNA ligase 1. PCR1 consisted of three to four cycles (98 degrees C 15 s, 69 degrees C 30 s, 72 degrees C 40 s), and for the beta primer an equimolar mix of RC1.1 and RC1.2 was used to cover TRBC1 and TRBC2. From PCR2 onward, TCR alpha and beta chains were processed separately, with sample indices and Illumina adaptors added. Placed after an 8-base spacer, the UMI was made up of 12 random nucleotides arranged as two hexamers with a spacer between them. The libraries were sequenced on an Illumina MiSeq using v2 2x251 paired-end chemistry, usually with approximately 12 samples in each run. PhiX DNA at roughly 5-8% was added to each sequencing library to increase diversity. Per the authors' processing: Raw reads were converted to FASTQ with bcl2fastq and were demultiplexed by dual indices with Demultiplexor. V and J genes were assigned by Decombinator through tag matching, with a single base-pair mismatch being allowed. Using UMIs, Collapsinator corrected both sequencing errors and the frequency errors that come from PCR heterogeneity. CDR3Translator converted Decombinator identifiers into nucleotide sequence, translated that sequence into amino acids, and extracted CDR3 based on C- and N-terminal motifs. A cluster of KT2 sequences sharing one unique molecular identifier was counted as one distinct KT2 TCR. TCRdb trimmed the raw reads at Q25, called clones with MiXCR and kept productive beta chains. Here each entry gathers all rows of one CDR3 protein and keeps the most common genes and DNA. The V and J calls and clone size are TCRdb's, not the authors'. This sample lists some 43,000 distinct CDR3 sequences; over 15% were detected once. In total, the top ten clones hold roughly 40% of the sample.

In this chain, TRBV25-1 is recombined with TRBJ2-3; too little of a D gene remains to name it. This clonotype was obtained from a human donor. The sequenced sample consisted of PBMCs spiked with cells of the T cell clone KT2. The nucleotides read TGTGCCAGCAGTGATGAGGTTGGGTCAGGCCCAGATACGCAGTATTTT. Its translation is CASSDEVGSGPDTQYF. This CDR3, with the reference TRBV25-1 and TRBJ2-3 proteins standing in past its ends, gives the full variable domain EADIYQTPRYLVIGTGKKITLECSQTMGHDKMYWYQQDPGMELHLIHYSYGVNSTEKGDLSSESTVSRIRTEHFPLTLESARPSHTSQYLCASSDEVGSGPDTQYFGPGTRLTVL.